This T cell receptor beta chain was recovered during a study of a mutant IDH1 vaccine in newly diagnosed glioma. Study-level information: Treated patients, roughly 60% male and roughly 38% female, averaged about 40 years of age.

CDR3 length: 15 residues. V dropped 3 bases and J dropped 0 bases, with 11 bases sitting between them. The V gene's germline CDR1 is SGHVS and CDR2 FNYEAQ. Sequenced by immunoSEQ multiplex PCR; TCRdb stores in-frame clones only, minus some. This sample carries fewer than 40,000 clones, roughly four fifths of them seen once, and the ten largest clones take roughly 20%. The time point is: baseline, week 1 (first vaccination visit). The treatment denotes: pre-vaccination baseline after standard-of-care therapy. The specimen comprised PBMCs, sampled from a glioma patient treated with radiotherapy, temozolomide or both. The sequence derives from a man in his thirties or forties with glioma. The V and J genes are TRBV7-6 and TRBJ1-2, with a possible D match to TRBD1 (6 bases). CDR3 region: CASSFAGQTNYGYTF. CDR3 in DNA: TGTGCCAGCAGCTTCGCTGGACAGACTAACTATGGCTACACCTTC.